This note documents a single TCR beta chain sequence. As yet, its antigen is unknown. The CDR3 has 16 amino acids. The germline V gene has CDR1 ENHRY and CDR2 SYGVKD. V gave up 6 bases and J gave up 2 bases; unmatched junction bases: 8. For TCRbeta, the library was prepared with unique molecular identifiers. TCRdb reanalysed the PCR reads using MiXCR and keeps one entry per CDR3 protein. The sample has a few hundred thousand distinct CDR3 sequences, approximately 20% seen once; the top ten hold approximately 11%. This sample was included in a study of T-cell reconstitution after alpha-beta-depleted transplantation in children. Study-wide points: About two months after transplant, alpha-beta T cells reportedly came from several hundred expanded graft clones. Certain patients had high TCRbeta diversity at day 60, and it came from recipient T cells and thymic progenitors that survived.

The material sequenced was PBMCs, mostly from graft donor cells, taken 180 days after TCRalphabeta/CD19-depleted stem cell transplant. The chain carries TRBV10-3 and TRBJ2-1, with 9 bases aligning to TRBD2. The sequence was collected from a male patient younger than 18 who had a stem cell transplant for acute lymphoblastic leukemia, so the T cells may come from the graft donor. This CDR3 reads CAISTTSGWAYNEQFF. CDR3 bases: TGTGCCATCAGCACCACTAGCGGGTGGGCCTACAATGAGCAGTTCTTC.